The 27 T cell receptor beta chains below come from one sample, sequenced in a study of PD-L1 blockade in urothelial cancer. Noted time point: pretreatment peripheral blood. This table comes from immunoSEQ multiplex PCR, and its TCRdb copy is limited to in-frame clones, with some not included. The data hold 86,000 or so clones, with over 75% observed a single time. The sequencing here drew on PBMCs, taken around atezolizumab (anti-PD-L1) treatment. The receptors were gathered from a man in his sixties with urothelial cancer.

The V gene is TRBV11-2, the J gene TRBJ1-2; D is perhaps TRBD1 (6 bases). The germline CDR1 and CDR2 sequences are SGHAT and FQNNGV. The CDR3 runs to 14 residues. V lost 5 bases to trimming and J lost 4 bases, with 14 bases between them. The chain's CDR3 is CASSERGASYGYTF. Written as DNA, the CDR3 is TGTGCCAGCAGCGAGCGGGGGGCAAGCTATGGCTACACCTTC.

The V call is TRBV2, the J call TRBJ1-1; D not certain. V lost 6 bases to trimming and J lost 3 bases, with 14 bases between them. This CDR3 is built from 14 residues. CDR1 is SNHLY and CDR2 is FYNNEI in the germline V gene. The CDR3 sequence: CASRKDGRDTEAFF. Written as DNA, the CDR3 is TGTGCCAGCAGGAAGGACGGGAGGGACACTGAAGCTTTCTTT.

The chain joins TRBV6-1 to TRBJ1-1; D is ambiguous. This CDR3 has 14 amino acids. The germline V gene has CDR1 MNHNS and CDR2 SASEGT. V lost 7 bases and J lost 4, with 16 bases in between. In DNA, the CDR3 is TGTGCCAGCACCCCATGGTTCGGGTCCACTGAAGCTTTCTTT. Translation gives CASTPWFGSTEAFF.

J is TRBJ2-7 and V is TRBV30; D may be TRBD2 (5 bases). The V gene lost 0 bases and the J gene lost 0 bases, with 15 bases spanning the gap. This CDR3 comprises 16 residues. Germline CDR1 reads GTSNPN; CDR2 reads SVGIG (reference sequence). The CDR3 DNA follows: TGTGCCTGGAGTGTAGGAGGAGTCCCGAGCTCCTACGAGCAGTACTTC. It encodes CAWSVGGVPSSYEQYF.

V is TRBV5-1 and J is TRBJ2-3; 11 nucleotides line up with TRBD2. J gave up 2 bases and V 3 bases, and 2 bases lay outside the gene matches. Germline loops: CDR1 SGHRS, CDR2 YFSETQ. The CDR3 is 15 amino acids. DNA for the CDR3: TGCGCCAGCAGCTCTAGCGGGGGGTTCACAGATACGCAGTATTTT. Encoded protein: CASSSSGGFTDTQYF.

The chain couples TRBV5-1 to TRBJ1-3; weak D call: TRBD1 (5 bases). CDR3 length: 17 amino acids. Germline CDR1 and CDR2: SGHRS and YFSETQ. V shed 0 bases and J shed 0 bases, with 13 bases lying between them. The CDR3 DNA reads as TGCGCCAGCAGCTTGGTCCCCGCGACAGACTCTGGAAACACCATATATTTT. This gives the protein CASSLVPATDSGNTIYF.

This chain uses TRBV5-1 with TRBJ2-7, with 8 bases matching TRBD2. The trim removed 2 bases at V and 2 bases at J, leaving 6 bases unmatched. Germline-derived CDR1 and CDR2 are SGHRS and YFSETQ. The CDR3 sequence is 15 residues long. CDR3 sequence: CASSFQSGGTYEQYF. The CDR3 nucleotides are TGCGCCAGCAGCTTCCAGAGCGGGGGCACCTACGAGCAGTACTTC.

J is TRBJ2-1 and V is TRBV19, with 9 bases aligning to TRBD2. The CDR3 is made up of 16 amino acids. Germline V gene data show CDR1 as LNHDA and CDR2 as SQIVND (reference sequence). The V and J ends lost 9 bases and 9 bases, in that order; junction bases with no gene match: 18. In nucleotides, the CDR3 is TGTGCCAGCATTAACCGAGGCGGGAGGGAAAAGGGTGAGCAGTTCTTC. Protein sequence: CASINRGGREKGEQFF.

The rearrangement uses TRBV7-9 and TRBJ1-2; 9 bases agree with TRBD1. This CDR3 region has 15 residues. Germline assignment: CDR1 SEHNR and CDR2 FQNEAQ (reference sequence). With 3 bases clipped from V and 5 bases from J, the junction kept 7 bases outside the gene matches. The CDR3 nucleotides read TGTGCCAGCAGCTTCGCTTTTGGGACAGGGTATGGCTACACCTTC. Translating gives CASSFAFGTGYGYTF.

The chain links TRBV29-1 to TRBJ2-3; D is unclear. CDR1 is SQVTM and CDR2 is ANQGSEA in the germline V gene. The CDR3 runs to 13 residues. V lost 1 base and J 6 bases, leaving 11 bases between the germline ends. CDR3 nucleotide sequence: TGCAGCGTTGAAGTGGCCTCCGGGGATACGCAGTATTTT. This translates into CSVEVASGDTQYF.

The chain recombines TRBV21-1 with TRBJ2-1; the D call in the table, TRBD1, was not verified against the DNA. TRBV21-1 constitutes a pseudogene. The CDR3 is made up of 16 amino acids. The CDR3 bases are TGTGCCAGCAGCGTACACAGCCGATTAAGCCTTAATGAGCAGTTCTTC. As protein: CASSVHSRLSLNEQFF.

CDR3 amino acids: CASSFRDRGYEQYF. In DNA form, the CDR3 reads TGTGCCAGCAGTTTCCGGGACAGGGGCTACGAGCAGTACTTC. V gene TRBV27 combines with J gene TRBJ2-7; the match to TRBD1 covers 10 bases. J gave up 3 bases and V 3 bases, and 2 bases lay outside the gene matches. The CDR3 covers 14 residues. The germline V gene encodes CDR1 MNHEY and CDR2 SMNVEV (reference sequence).

The genes are TRBV10-3 and TRBJ1-5, with TRBD1 identical over 7 bases. Germline loops: CDR1 ENHRY, CDR2 SYGVKD. The V and J ends lost 3 bases and 0 bases, in that order; junction bases with no gene match: 8. The CDR3 loop spans 17 amino acids. Here the CDR3 reads CAISDRQGPYSNQPQHF. DNA for the CDR3: TGTGCCATCAGTGATAGACAGGGCCCGTATAGCAATCAGCCCCAGCATTTT.

The rearrangement uses TRBV11-3 and TRBJ2-2; 10 bases line up with TRBD2. The trim removed 4 bases at V and 1 base at J, leaving 9 bases unmatched. The CDR3 is made up of 18 amino acids. The germline V gene has CDR1 SGHNT and CDR2 YENEEA. The CDR3 DNA reads TGTGCCAGCAGCTCTCGGACTAGCGGCAACTTGAACACCGGGGAGCTGTTTTTT. Translated, it gives CASSSRTSGNLNTGELFF.

The chain uses TRBV4-3 and TRBJ2-4; possible D gene TRBD2, 6 bases. This CDR3 has 19 amino acids. The V gene's germline CDR1 is LGHNA and CDR2 YSLEER. Trimming pared 0 bases from V and 1 base from J, leaving 19 bases between. The CDR3 sequence is CASSQDTFLANTAKNIQYF. In nucleotides, the CDR3 is TGCGCCAGCAGCCAAGATACATTCCTAGCGAATACCGCCAAAAACATTCAGTACTTC.

The chain joins TRBV6-5 to TRBJ2-2; D possibly corresponds to TRBD2 (5 bases). The germline V gene encodes CDR1 MNHEY and CDR2 SVGAGI. The CDR3 has 12 amino acids. V lost 8 bases, J lost 5 bases, and 9 bases lay in between. CDR3 sequence (DNA): TGTGCCAGCTGGAGGTGGACCGGGGAGCTGTTTTTT. Protein: CASWRWTGELFF.

The V gene is TRBV2, the J gene TRBJ2-3; possibly TRBD2 for D (5 bases). Trimming left V 7 bases short and J 2 bases short, with 13 bases between. The length of the CDR3 is 14 residues. Germline values: CDR1 SNHLY, CDR2 FYNNEI. For the CDR3, the DNA is TGTGCCAGCAAGGACTGGGAATACACAGATACGCAGTATTTT. It encodes CASKDWEYTDTQYF.

This clone came up once. This chain joins TRBV6-6 and TRBJ1-2; 9 positions match TRBD1. The V gene's germline CDR1 is MNHNY and CDR2 SVGAGI (reference sequence). The V gene end was trimmed by 5 bases and the J gene end by 7 bases; junction bases not matched to a gene: 8. CDR3 length: 14 amino acids. CDR3 loop: CASSDYRDRAGYTF. In nucleotides, the CDR3 is TGTGCCAGCAGTGACTACCGGGACAGGGCTGGCTACACCTTC.

The rearrangement joins TRBV7-8 to TRBJ2-3; D might be TRBD2 (6 bases). The V end lost 3 bases, the J end lost 5 bases, and 18 bases lay between the germline ends. The V gene's germline CDR1 is SGHVS and CDR2 FQNEAQ. The CDR3 runs to 16 residues. The DNA of the CDR3 is TGTGCCAGCAGCTTCGGGCGTGGCGGGGTCCAAGATACGCAGTATTTT. Translation: CASSFGRGGVQDTQYF.

The chain couples TRBV7-3 to TRBJ1-1; TRBD1 might be the D (6 bases). This CDR3 spans 14 amino acids. The V gene's germline CDR1 is SGHTA and CDR2 FQGTGA. The germline V and J ends were trimmed by 3 bases and 1 base, with 9 bases remaining between them. In DNA, the CDR3 is TGTGCCAGCAGCTTTTTAGGGGGGAACACTGAAGCTTTCTTT. It translates to CASSFLGGNTEAFF. The full variable domain, its missing parts supplied by reference TRBV7-3 and TRBJ1-1, is GAGVSQTPSNKVTEKGKYVELRCDPISGHTALYWYRQSLGQGPEFLIYFQGTGAADDSGLPNDRFFAVRPEGSVSTLKIQRTERGDSAVYLCASSFLGGNTEAFFGQGTRLTVV.

The chain has TRBV11-3 and TRBJ1-1; tentatively, D is TRBD1 (5 bases). Trimming cost V 3 bases and J 3 bases, with 11 bases left between them. Per the germline V gene, CDR1 is SGHNT and CDR2 is YENEEA. CDR3 length: 14 residues. CDR3 amino acids: CASSFRRGDTEAFF. CDR3 nucleotide sequence: TGTGCCAGCAGCTTCCGAAGGGGTGACACTGAAGCTTTCTTT.

This clone was observed a single time. This chain connects TRBV2 to TRBJ2-5; maybe TRBD1 (6 bases). The germline V and J ends were trimmed by 5 bases and 5 bases, with 21 bases remaining between them. Germline values: CDR1 SNHLY, CDR2 FYNNEI. The CDR3 extends over 16 amino acids. The CDR3, as DNA: TGTGCCAGCAGTCCTGGCTATGACAGGCTCGGGGAGACCCAGTACTTC. This translates into CASSPGYDRLGETQYF.

The chain combines TRBV19 with TRBJ1-1; possible D gene TRBD1, 6 bases. Trimming took 3 bases from V and 4 from J, leaving 18 bases between them. The CDR3 has 16 residues. Germline CDR1 and CDR2: LNHDA and SQIVND (reference sequence). The CDR3 nucleotides are TGTGCCAGTAGTATCTTGAGTAGAGGGGGGGGCACTGAAGCTTTCTTT. Its translation: CASSILSRGGGTEAFF.

The rearrangement links TRBV7-6 to TRBJ1-2; 8 nucleotides align to TRBD1. Unmatched junction bases numbered 6, after V lost 5 bases and J lost 7 bases. The CDR3 length is 13 residues. The germline gives CDR1 SGHVS, CDR2 FNYEAQ. The CDR3 protein is CASSPGQGSGYTF. The CDR3 nucleotides read TGTGCCAGCAGCCCCGGACAGGGAAGTGGCTACACCTTC. The variable domain in full, completed from reference TRBV7-6 and TRBJ1-2, reads GAGVSQSPRYKVTKRGQDVALRCDPISGHVSLYWYRQALGQGPEFLTYFNYEAQQDKSGLPNDRFSAERPEGSISTLTIQRTEQRDSAMYRCASSPGQGSGYTFGSGTRLTVV.

This rearrangement joins TRBV18 to TRBJ2-1; TRBD2 agrees at 13 bases. The trim removed 6 bases at V and 3 bases at J, leaving 11 bases unmatched. Looked up from germline, CDR1 is KGHSH and CDR2 is LQKENI. The length of the CDR3 is 18 residues. In nucleotides, the CDR3 is TGTGCCAGCTCCCGGACTAGCGGGAGACTCAATAACTACAATGAGCAGTTCTTC. Translated: CASSRTSGRLNNYNEQFF.

The gene calls are TRBV2 and TRBJ1-1; possible D gene TRBD1, 5 bases. V was cut by 6 bases and J by 11 bases, with 13 bases left in between. The germline CDR1 and CDR2 sequences are SNHLY and FYNNEI. The CDR3 totals 11 residues. The CDR3 DNA reads TGTGCCAGCAGGGGGACTGCCGCTGCTTTCTTT. Residues: CASRGTAAAFF.

The gene calls are TRBV6-5 and TRBJ2-7; tentative D call: TRBD2 (6 bases). The CDR3 totals 15 residues. The germline CDR1 and CDR2 sequences are MNHEY and SVGAGI. V lost 0 bases and J 4 bases, leaving 13 bases between the germline ends. This chain's CDR3 is CASSYSPGAIYEQYF. DNA for the CDR3: TGTGCCAGCAGTTACTCTCCGGGAGCGATATACGAGCAGTACTTC.